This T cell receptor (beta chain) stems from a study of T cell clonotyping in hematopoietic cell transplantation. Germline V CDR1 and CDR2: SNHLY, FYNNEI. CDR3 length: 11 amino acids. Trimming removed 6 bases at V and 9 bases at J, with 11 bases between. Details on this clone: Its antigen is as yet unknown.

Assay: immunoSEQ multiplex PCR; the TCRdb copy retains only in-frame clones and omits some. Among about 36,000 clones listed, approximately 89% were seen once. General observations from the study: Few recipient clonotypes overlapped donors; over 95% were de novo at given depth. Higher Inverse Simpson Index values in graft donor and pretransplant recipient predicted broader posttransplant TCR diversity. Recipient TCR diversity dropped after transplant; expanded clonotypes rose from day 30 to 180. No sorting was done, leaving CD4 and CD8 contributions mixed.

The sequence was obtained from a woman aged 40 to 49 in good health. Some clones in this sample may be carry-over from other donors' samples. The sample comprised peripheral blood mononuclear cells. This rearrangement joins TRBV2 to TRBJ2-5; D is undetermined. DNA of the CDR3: TGTGCCAGCAGCTATCAGGATGCCCAGTACTTC. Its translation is CASSYQDAQYF.